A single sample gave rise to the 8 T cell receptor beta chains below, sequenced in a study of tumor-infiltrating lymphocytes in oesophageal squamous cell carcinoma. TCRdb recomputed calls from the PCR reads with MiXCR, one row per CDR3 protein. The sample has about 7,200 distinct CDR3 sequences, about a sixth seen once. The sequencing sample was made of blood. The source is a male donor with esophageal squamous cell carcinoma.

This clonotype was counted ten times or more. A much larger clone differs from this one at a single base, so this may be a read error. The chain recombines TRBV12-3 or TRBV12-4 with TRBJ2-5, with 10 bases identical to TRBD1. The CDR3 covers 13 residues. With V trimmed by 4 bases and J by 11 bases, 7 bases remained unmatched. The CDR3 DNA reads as TGTGCCAGCAGTTCCGGGACAGGGGTTGAGCAGTACTTC. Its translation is CASSSGTGVEQYF.

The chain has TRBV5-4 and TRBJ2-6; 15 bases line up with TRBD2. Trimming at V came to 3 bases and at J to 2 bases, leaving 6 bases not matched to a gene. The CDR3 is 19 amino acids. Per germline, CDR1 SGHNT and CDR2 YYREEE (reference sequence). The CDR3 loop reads CASSSPGLAGGPGANVLTF. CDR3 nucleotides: TGTGCCAGCAGCTCCCCCGGACTAGCGGGGGGGCCTGGGGCCAACGTCCTGACTTTC. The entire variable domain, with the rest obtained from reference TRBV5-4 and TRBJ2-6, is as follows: ETGVTQSPTHLIKTRGQQVTLRCSSQSGHNTVSWYQQALGQGPQFIFQYYREEENGRGNFPPRFSGLQFPNYSSELNVNALELDDSALYLCASSSPGLAGGPGANVLTFGAGSRLTVL.

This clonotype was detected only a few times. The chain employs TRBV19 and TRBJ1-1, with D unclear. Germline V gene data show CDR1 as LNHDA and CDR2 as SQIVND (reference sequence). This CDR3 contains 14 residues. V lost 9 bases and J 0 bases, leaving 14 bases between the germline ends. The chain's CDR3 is CASHDGPMNTEAFF. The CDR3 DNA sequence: TGTGCCAGCCATGACGGACCTATGAACACTGAAGCTTTCTTT.

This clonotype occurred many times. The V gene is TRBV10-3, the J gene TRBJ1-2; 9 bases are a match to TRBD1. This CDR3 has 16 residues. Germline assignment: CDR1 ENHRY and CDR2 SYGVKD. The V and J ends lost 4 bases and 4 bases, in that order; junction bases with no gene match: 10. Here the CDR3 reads CAISGPRDRDLYGYTF. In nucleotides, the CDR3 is TGTGCCATCAGTGGGCCACGGGACAGGGACCTCTATGGCTACACCTTC.

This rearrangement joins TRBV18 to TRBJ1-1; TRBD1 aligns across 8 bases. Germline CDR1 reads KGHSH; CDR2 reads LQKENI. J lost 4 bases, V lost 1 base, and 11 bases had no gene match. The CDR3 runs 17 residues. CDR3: CASSPLRRTGRTTEAFF. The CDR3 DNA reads TGTGCCAGCTCACCACTTAGACGGACAGGGAGGACCACTGAAGCTTTCTTT.

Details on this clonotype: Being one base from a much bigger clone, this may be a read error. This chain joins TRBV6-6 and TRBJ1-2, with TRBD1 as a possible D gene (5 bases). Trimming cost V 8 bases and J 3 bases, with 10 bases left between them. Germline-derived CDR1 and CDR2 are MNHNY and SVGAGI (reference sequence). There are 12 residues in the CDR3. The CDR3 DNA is TGTGCCAGCCGAGAGGGGTACTATGGCTACACCTTC. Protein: CASREGYYGYTF.

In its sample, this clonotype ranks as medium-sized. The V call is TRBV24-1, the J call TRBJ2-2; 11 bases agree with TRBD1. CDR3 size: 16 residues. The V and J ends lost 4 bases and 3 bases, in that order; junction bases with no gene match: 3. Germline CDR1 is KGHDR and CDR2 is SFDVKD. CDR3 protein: CATSEPGQGDTGELFF. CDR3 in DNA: TGTGCCACCAGTGAACCGGGACAGGGGGACACCGGGGAGCTGTTTTTT.

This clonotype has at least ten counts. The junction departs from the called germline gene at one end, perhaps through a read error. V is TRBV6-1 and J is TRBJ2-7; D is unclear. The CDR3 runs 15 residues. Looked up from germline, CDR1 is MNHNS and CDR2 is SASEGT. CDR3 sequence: CASSEAGPSNSPLHF. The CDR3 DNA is TGTGCCAGCAGTGAAGCTGGACCGAGTAATTCACCCCTCCACTTC.